This T cell receptor beta chain was recorded in a study of cytomegalovirus exposure and HLA in healthy donors. Study-level results: Later analysis identified a missense DCLRE1C variant that was linked to TCR beta V- and J-gene trimming. CMV serostatus alone was available as immune exposure information. Analysis was performed later, and it showed HLA-associated TCR beta chains to be more clonally expanded than equally common others.

Vbeta (60) and Jbeta (13) primers were used in the PCR. Clones were sequenced by immunoSEQ multiplex PCR, and TCRdb holds only the in-frame ones, with some missing. The sample lists under 70,000 clones, 65% to 70% occurring once. Donors were nominally healthy when sampled, though unrecorded immune exposures were likely. There are a few counts of this clone. Its antigen is not known. The CDR3 runs 15 residues. In germline, CDR1 is MGHRA, CDR2 YSYEKL. The junction had 5 bases not matched to a gene; V was cut back by 4 bases and J by 2 bases. Source material: PBMCs. The chain joins TRBV4-1 to TRBJ2-5, with 9 bases lining up with TRBD2. This receptor was taken from a woman aged 25 to 39 in good health and CMV-seronegative. CDR3 amino acids: CASSRFLAGQETQYF. In DNA, the CDR3 is TGCGCCAGCAGCCGGTTTCTAGCGGGGCAAGAGACCCAGTACTTC.